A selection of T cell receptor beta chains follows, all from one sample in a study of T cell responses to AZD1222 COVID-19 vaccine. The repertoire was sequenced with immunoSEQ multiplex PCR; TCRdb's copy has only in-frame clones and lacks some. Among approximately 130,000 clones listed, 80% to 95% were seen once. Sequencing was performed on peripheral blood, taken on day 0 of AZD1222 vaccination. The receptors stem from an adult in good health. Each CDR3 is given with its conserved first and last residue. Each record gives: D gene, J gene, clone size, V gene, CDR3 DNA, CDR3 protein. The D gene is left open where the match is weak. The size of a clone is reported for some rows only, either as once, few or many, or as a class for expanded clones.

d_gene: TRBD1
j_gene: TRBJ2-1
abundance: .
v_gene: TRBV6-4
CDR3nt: TGTGCCAGCAGTGACTCCTACCGGGACAGGGGCCACAATGAGCAGTTCTTC
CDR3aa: CASSDSYRDRGHNEQFF

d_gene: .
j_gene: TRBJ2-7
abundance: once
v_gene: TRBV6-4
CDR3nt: TGTGCCAGCAGTGTAACCATGGGGTACGAGCAGTACTTC
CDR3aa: CASSVTMGYEQYF

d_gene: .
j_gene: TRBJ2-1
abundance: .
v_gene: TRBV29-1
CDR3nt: TGCAGCGTTGGGGTCCTGGGGAGCTACAATGAGCAGTTCTTC
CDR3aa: CSVGVLGSYNEQFF

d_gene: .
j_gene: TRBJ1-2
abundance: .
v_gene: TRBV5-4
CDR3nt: TGTGCCAGCAGCCCGGATTTACAGGGTTCCTATGGCTACACCTTC
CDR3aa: CASSPDLQGSYGYTF

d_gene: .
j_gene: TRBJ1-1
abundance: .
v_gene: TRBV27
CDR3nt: TGTGCCAGCAGTAGACAACAGGGCGAGCGCTTGAAAGCTTTCTTT
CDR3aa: CASSRQQGERLKAFF

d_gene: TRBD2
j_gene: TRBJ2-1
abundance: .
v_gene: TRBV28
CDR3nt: TGTGCCAGCAGCCCCCTGGGACTAGCGGGAGATCCCTACAATGAGCAGTTCTTC
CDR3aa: CASSPLGLAGDPYNEQFF

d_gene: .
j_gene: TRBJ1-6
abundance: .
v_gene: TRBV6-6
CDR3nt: TGTGCCAGCAACGACGGACTCAATTCACCCCTCCACTTT
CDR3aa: CASNDGLNSPLHF

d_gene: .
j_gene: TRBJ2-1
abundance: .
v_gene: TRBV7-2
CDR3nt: TGTGCCAGCAGCCCCGACCCGACTGGCCAAAGAGAGCAGTTCTTC
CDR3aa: CASSPDPTGQREQFF

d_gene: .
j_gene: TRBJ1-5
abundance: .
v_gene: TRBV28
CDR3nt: TGTGCCAGCAAATTACTGAGGACGGAATTCAATCAGCCCCAGCATTTT
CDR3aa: CASKLLRTEFNQPQHF

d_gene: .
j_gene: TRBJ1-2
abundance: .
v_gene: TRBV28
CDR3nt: TGTGCCAGCAGTTTACCAGGGGATAAAAGCGGCTACACCTTC
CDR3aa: CASSLPGDKSGYTF

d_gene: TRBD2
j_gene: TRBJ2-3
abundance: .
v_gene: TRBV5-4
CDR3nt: TGTGCCAGCAGCTTGGGCGGGAGGGCGAGCACAGATACGCAGTATTTT
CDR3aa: CASSLGGRASTDTQYF

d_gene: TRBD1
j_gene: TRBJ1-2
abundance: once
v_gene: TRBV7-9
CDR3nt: TGTGCCAGCAGCTCGGGACAGGCGGGCGCCTTC
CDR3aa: CASSSGQAGAF

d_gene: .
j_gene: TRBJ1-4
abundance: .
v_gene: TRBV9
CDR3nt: TGTGCCAGCAGCGTAGGGGGAGGGTACCAACCAACTAATGAAAAACTGTTTTTT
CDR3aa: CASSVGGGYQPTNEKLFF

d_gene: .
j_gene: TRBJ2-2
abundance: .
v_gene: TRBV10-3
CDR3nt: TGTGCCATCAGTCTGAACACCGGGGAGCTGTTTTTT
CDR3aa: CAISLNTGELFF

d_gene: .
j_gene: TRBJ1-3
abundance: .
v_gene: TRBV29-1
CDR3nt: TGCAGCGCTTCCGTTCCTAACTCTGGAAACACCATATATTTT
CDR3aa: CSASVPNSGNTIYF

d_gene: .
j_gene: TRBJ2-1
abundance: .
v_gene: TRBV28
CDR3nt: TGTGCCAGCAGTTTACCCGTGGCGCCCCTTAATGAGCAGTTCTTC
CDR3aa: CASSLPVAPLNEQFF

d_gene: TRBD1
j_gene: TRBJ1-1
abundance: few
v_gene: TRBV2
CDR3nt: TGTGCCAGCAGGGAAGACAGGGGGCGGACTGAAGCTTTCTTT
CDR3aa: CASREDRGRTEAFF

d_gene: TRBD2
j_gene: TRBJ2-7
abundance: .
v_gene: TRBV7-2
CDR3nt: TGTGCCAGCAGCGAGGCGGCGGGAGTAAGCGAGCAGTACTTC
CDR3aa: CASSEAAGVSEQYF